This TCR beta chain was documented in a study of blood T cells in healthy people across ages. Study-level information: About one barcoded beta molecule per two T cells was captured by template switching. Whole-study results and caveats: In these data, TCR beta diversity tracked strongly with naive T cell percentage.

Germline V lookup: CDR1 LNHDA, CDR2 SQIVND (reference sequence). CDR3 size: 14 residues. Deletions cut 2 bases from V and 6 bases from J, with 12 bases between. Using a J-beta primer mix together with a sample-barcoded 5' primer, a second PCR was run for roughly 7 to 12 cycles. With 12 random nucleotides, a template-switch adaptor tagged each individual cDNA molecule. TCRdb independently ran MiXCR on the 5' RACE reads; one entry per CDR3 protein. Found here are 450,000 to 700,000 distinct CDR3 sequences, 25% to 30% of them singletons; the top ten hold about 18%. To note about this clonotype: The target antigen is unknown.

This clonotype originated in a woman in her sixties or seventies in good health. The sequenced sample consisted of blood. The chain is built from TRBV19 and TRBJ2-3; D is unresolved. The CDR3 DNA follows: TGTGCCAGTAGTATAAAGAGCCCCGAGGATACGCAGTATTTT. This codes for CASSIKSPEDTQYF.